Listed here is a single T cell receptor (beta chain). Its antigen is currently unknown. The data were taken from a study of blood T cells in healthy people across ages. Study findings and constraints: Versus aged donors, long-lived donors had higher diversity and more naive CD4+ cells.

Germline CDR1 and CDR2: LGHDT and YNNKEL (reference sequence). The CDR3 runs to 15 residues. V dropped 7 bases and J dropped 2 bases, with 16 bases sitting between them. A second PCR of roughly 7 to 11 cycles used a sample-barcoded 5' primer and a J-beta primer mix. Each sample yielded at least 3 million CDR3-containing paired-end reads. TCRdb fed the 5' RACE reads into MiXCR, producing one record per CDR3 protein. The sample includes approximately 1,000,000 distinct CDR3 sequences, around 45% of them seen just once. This receptor was taken from a woman aged 60-75 years in good health. V usage is TRBV3-1 and J usage is TRBJ2-3; the D gene is possibly TRBD2 (7 bases). The sample was blood. CDR3: CASTPRGGTTDTQYF. CDR3 nucleotide sequence: TGTGCCAGCACCCCAAGGGGGGGAACCACAGATACGCAGTATTTT.